Listed here are 8 T cell receptor beta chains from one sample, sequenced in a study of T cell repertoires in cytomegalovirus infection. No antigen is known for these receptors. Using its own MiXCR run on the reads, TCRdb lists one record per CDR3 protein. The data contain roughly 500,000 distinct CDR3 sequences, around a third of them seen just once; the ten biggest clones take up under 20%. The sample consisted of cultured PBMCs, taken from culture after CMV antigen stimulation. The receptors come from a human donor in good health (CMV status not recorded). Some clones in this sample may be carry-over from other donors' samples.

This clonotype was observed at least ten times. V is TRBV7-2 and J is TRBJ1-1; 7 nucleotides agree with TRBD1. J was trimmed by 9 bases and V by 5 bases; bases with no gene match: 9. The V gene's germline CDR1 is SGHTA and CDR2 FQGNSA. The CDR3 is made up of 13 amino acids. The CDR3 protein is CASSDFSDRKAFF. Written as DNA, the CDR3 is TGTGCCAGCAGCGATTTCTCGGACAGGAAAGCTTTCTTT.

Ten or more counts support this clonotype. J is TRBJ2-7 and V is TRBV7-2; D is unresolved. Per germline, CDR1 SGHTA and CDR2 FQGNSA. V was pared by 0 bases and J by 2 bases, with 11 bases between. The CDR3 is 15 residues long. The CDR3 nucleotides read TGTGCCAGCAGCTTAGCAGGTTCAACTACCTACGAGCAGTACGTC. Protein: CASSLAGSTTYEQYV.

The chain employs TRBV19 and TRBJ1-1; TRBD1 might be the D (6 bases). V lost 5 bases and J 0 bases, leaving 7 bases between the germline ends. This CDR3 is 13 amino acids long. Germline CDR1 and CDR2: LNHDA and SQIVND (reference sequence). The CDR3 region is CASSWDMNTEAFF. The CDR3 DNA reads TGTGCCAGTAGTTGGGACATGAACACTGAAGCTTTCTTT.

This clonotype was detected a few times. The chain joins TRBV28 to TRBJ1-2; no clear D. The CDR3 has 12 amino acids. The germline V and J ends were trimmed by 5 bases and 5 bases, with 9 bases remaining between them. Germline lookup yields CDR1 MDHEN and CDR2 SYDVKM. The CDR3 DNA sequence: TGTGCCAGCAGTATCCGGGATTATGGCTACACCTTC. Encoded protein: CASSIRDYGYTF.

This clonotype appeared a few times. The chain couples TRBV27 to TRBJ2-7; possibly TRBD1 for D (5 bases). With 1 base removed from V and 6 bases from J, the gap between germline ends came to 16 bases. This CDR3 spans 15 amino acids. The V gene's germline CDR1 is MNHEY and CDR2 SMNVEV (reference sequence). CDR3 DNA sequence: TGTGCCAGCAGTTTATATCCAGGGTATTCTTTCGAGCAGTACGTC. This sequence encodes CASSLYPGYSFEQYV.

The rearrangement joins TRBV28 to TRBJ2-2; D possibly corresponds to TRBD2 (5 bases). Germline CDR1 reads MDHEN; CDR2 reads SYDVKM. CDR3 length: 15 amino acids. V dropped 10 bases and J dropped 4 bases, with 19 bases sitting between them. CDR3 nucleotide sequence: TGTGCCACCCATAGTGAGACCGAGGGCACCGGGGAGCTGTTTTTT. Its translation: CATHSETEGTGELFF.

The chain employs TRBV4-3 and TRBJ2-3; tentative D call: TRBD2 (5 bases). The CDR3 is 15 amino acids. The V gene's germline CDR1 is LGHNA and CDR2 YSLEER. With 0 bases removed from V and 3 bases from J, the gap between germline ends came to 10 bases. CDR3 amino acids: CASSQERRRTDTQYF. The CDR3 nucleotides read TGCGCCAGCAGCCAAGAGAGGAGGCGGACAGATACGCAGTATTTT.

The CDR3: CASSILQGMNTEAFF. The CDR3 bases are TGTGCCAGCAGCATACTACAGGGCATGAACACTGAAGCTTTCTTT. The chain carries TRBV7-9 and TRBJ1-1, with D possibly TRBD1 on 6 matching bases. This CDR3 region has 15 residues. The germline V gene has CDR1 SEHNR and CDR2 FQNEAQ (reference sequence). V dropped 5 bases and J dropped 0 bases, with 13 bases sitting between them.